Each of the 29 T cell receptor beta chains below was sequenced from the same sample in a study of blood T cell repertoires in COVID-19. Sequencing was performed with immunoSEQ multiplex PCR; in TCRdb, only in-frame clones are kept and a portion is missing. The repertoire holds approximately 480,000 clones, 75% to 90% seen once, with roughly 0.72% in the top ten. Sequenced sample: PBMCs or T cells enriched from blood (not recorded which). The receptors derive from a woman under 30 who had recovered from COVID-19.

The V call is TRBV5-1, the J call TRBJ2-1, with 7 bases fitting TRBD1. CDR3 length equals 15 residues. Germline V lookup: CDR1 SGHRS, CDR2 YFSETQ. J was trimmed by 5 bases and V by 3 bases; bases with no gene match: 8. The CDR3 is CASSYGDSKDNEQFF. DNA of the CDR3: TGCGCCAGCAGCTATGGGGACAGTAAAGACAATGAGCAGTTCTTC.

The V gene is TRBV28, the J gene TRBJ1-6; TRBD1 matches at 10 bases. The V segment lost 4 bases and the J segment 11 bases; nucleotides outside the gene matches: 8. Looked up from germline, CDR1 is MDHEN and CDR2 is SYDVKM. This CDR3 has 15 amino acids. In DNA form, the CDR3 reads TGTGCCAGCAGTTCAACCGGGACAGGGGAAACACCCCTCCACTTT. Protein sequence: CASSSTGTGETPLHF.

This clone was detected a few times. This rearrangement joins TRBV19 to TRBJ1-2; 9 bases align to TRBD1. Germline CDR1 reads LNHDA; CDR2 reads SQIVND (reference sequence). The V gene end was trimmed by 9 bases and the J gene end by 5 bases; junction bases not matched to a gene: 10. The CDR3 has 14 residues. CDR3: CASATGTGSYGYTF. The DNA of the CDR3 is TGTGCCAGCGCTACAGGGACAGGGAGTTATGGCTACACCTTC.

The chain carries TRBV18 and TRBJ2-3; 8 nucleotides line up with TRBD2. This CDR3 spans 15 amino acids. Unmatched junction bases numbered 1, after V lost 1 base and J lost 1 base. Germline loops: CDR1 KGHSH, CDR2 LQKENI. CDR3 loop: CASSPRRGGTDTQYF. In DNA, the CDR3 is TGTGCCAGCTCACCACGGCGGGGGGGCACAGATACGCAGTATTTT.

The chain couples TRBV10-3 to TRBJ2-3, with TRBD1 matching 10 bases. The junction had 5 bases not matched to a gene; V was cut back by 0 bases and J by 5 bases. The CDR3 is made up of 16 amino acids. The V gene's germline CDR1 is ENHRY and CDR2 SYGVKD. The CDR3 loop reads CAISESMDRGRDTQYF. The DNA of the CDR3 is TGTGCCATCAGTGAGTCGATGGACAGGGGGAGAGATACGCAGTATTTT.

The chain recombines TRBV14 with TRBJ2-3, with D maybe TRBD2 (6 bases). The germline V gene has CDR1 SGHDN and CDR2 FVKESK. The CDR3 length is 13 residues. V was trimmed by 3 bases and J by 3 bases, leaving 7 bases between them. The CDR3 here is CASSQEGTDTQYF. DNA for the CDR3: TGTGCCAGCAGCCAGGAGGGAACAGATACGCAGTATTTT. The whole variable domain, remainder taken from reference TRBV14 and TRBJ2-3, is EAGVTQFPSHSVIEKGQTVTLRCDPISGHDNLYWYRRVMGKEIKFLLHFVKESKQDESGMPNNRFLAERTGGTYSTLKVQPAELEDSGVYFCASSQEGTDTQYFGPGTRLTVL.

The chain uses TRBV5-1 and TRBJ2-2; TRBD1 matches 7 bases. This CDR3 is 17 amino acids long. The germline V gene encodes CDR1 SGHRS and CDR2 YFSETQ. Trimming removed 4 bases from V and 2 bases from J; junction bases left unmatched: 11. CDR3 in amino acids: CASSRNPGQSNTGELFF. In DNA, the CDR3 is TGCGCCAGCAGCAGGAATCCGGGACAGTCTAACACCGGGGAGCTGTTTTTT.

The gene calls are TRBV28 and TRBJ2-1, with 8 bases matching TRBD2. The CDR3 is made up of 15 amino acids. After removal of 3 bases from V and 5 bases from J, the junction contained 6 bases not matched to a gene. Germline V gene sequence: CDR1 MDHEN, CDR2 SYDVKM. Here the CDR3 reads CASSFGRGDDNEQFF. Written as DNA, the CDR3 is TGTGCCAGCAGTTTCGGGCGGGGGGATGACAATGAGCAGTTCTTC.

This clone was recorded once. The chain joins TRBV11-3 to TRBJ2-5, with 8 bases fitting TRBD2. Germline trimming cut 5 bases from V and 3 bases from J; bases unmatched to any gene: 11. CDR1 SGHNT and CDR2 YENEEA come from the germline V gene. The CDR3 runs 16 residues. In nucleotides, the CDR3 is TGTGCCAGCAGCCCCGGGGGCAGCGGGGGTAAAGAGACCCAGTACTTC. Its protein is CASSPGGSGGKETQYF.

The gene calls are TRBV6-1 and TRBJ1-1; no reliable D call. Germline V gene lookup returns CDR1 MNHNS and CDR2 SASEGT. The CDR3 extends over 15 amino acids. The V end lost 2 bases, the J end lost 0 bases, and 10 bases lay between the germline ends. CDR3 coding DNA: TGTGCCAGCAGTGAATATTCTCTTATGAACACTGAAGCTTTCTTT. Translated: CASSEYSLMNTEAFF.

This clone appeared a single time. The V call is TRBV13, the J call TRBJ2-5; TRBD1 matches at 8 bases. The germline V gene has CDR1 PRHDT and CDR2 FYEKMQ (reference sequence). The CDR3 covers 22 residues. V lost 0 bases and J lost 2; bases outside the gene matches: 23. This chain's CDR3 is CASSLGPFRDRTAALGQETQYF. Written as DNA, the CDR3 is TGTGCCAGCAGCTTAGGCCCATTCCGGGACAGGACAGCGGCGCTGGGTCAAGAGACCCAGTACTTC.

J is TRBJ2-2 and V is TRBV11-2; TRBD1 aligns across 7 bases. This CDR3 region has 14 residues. Germline V lookup: CDR1 SGHAT, CDR2 FQNNGV. V shed 4 bases and J 5 bases; nucleotides not matched to a gene: 4. The CDR3 reads CASSSGTETGELFF. DNA of the CDR3: TGTGCCAGCAGCTCCGGGACAGAAACCGGGGAGCTGTTTTTT.

The chain links TRBV5-1 to TRBJ1-3, with a possible D match to TRBD1 (5 bases). CDR1 SGHRS and CDR2 YFSETQ come from the germline V gene. With 3 bases removed from V and 0 bases from J, the gap between germline ends came to 13 bases. CDR3 length: 16 amino acids. CDR3 sequence reads: CASSWAGEVSGNTIYF. CDR3 bases: TGCGCCAGCAGCTGGGCGGGGGAGGTCTCTGGAAACACCATATATTTT.

The chain uses TRBV7-9 and TRBJ1-6; TRBD1 matches 8 bases. After removal of 3 bases from V and 10 bases from J, the junction contained 11 bases not matched to a gene. CDR3 length equals 16 residues. The germline gives CDR1 SEHNR, CDR2 FQNEAQ (reference sequence). The CDR3 spells CASSFRTGPKESPLHF. The CDR3 DNA is TGTGCCAGCAGCTTTCGGACAGGGCCTAAGGAATCACCCCTCCACTTT.

This clone was seen more than once but under ten times. The chain uses TRBV30 and TRBJ1-3; D may be TRBD1 (5 bases). CDR3 length equals 14 residues. Germline lookup yields CDR1 GTSNPN and CDR2 SVGIG (reference sequence). The V end lost 5 bases, the J end lost 4 bases, and 15 bases lay between the germline ends. The CDR3 protein is CAWGTVDRGNTIYF. The CDR3 nucleotides are TGTGCCTGGGGTACAGTTGACAGAGGAAACACCATATATTTT.

This sequence joins TRBV12-2 and TRBJ2-6; the table's TRBD2 call for D was not verified on the DNA. TRBV12-2 is marked as a pseudogene. CDR3 length equals 22 residues. In nucleotides, the CDR3 is TGTGCAAGTCGCTTAGTTCTCTCCGGGGGGGTGAATTTGCCCCCTGGGGCCAACGTCCTGACTTTC. Amino acids: CASRLVLSGGVNLPPGANVLTF.

The chain carries TRBV5-1 and TRBJ1-5; D gene uncertain. V was trimmed by 3 bases and J by 3 bases, leaving 16 bases between them. CDR3 length: 16 residues. Germline V CDR1 and CDR2: SGHRS, YFSETQ. The CDR3 protein is CASSSSDPRVNQPQHF. For the CDR3, the DNA is TGCGCCAGCAGCTCTTCGGATCCTCGGGTCAATCAGCCCCAGCATTTT.

The CDR3 loop reads CASSISGANNEQFF. The CDR3 DNA is TGTGCCAGCAGCATTAGCGGGGCCAACAATGAGCAGTTCTTC. The chain has TRBV11-2 and TRBJ2-1, with 8 positions matching TRBD2. From germline, CDR1 is SGHAT and CDR2 FQNNGV. After removal of 5 bases from V and 5 bases from J, the junction contained 5 bases not matched to a gene. This CDR3 region has 14 residues.

The V and J genes are TRBV15 and TRBJ1-4; D not certain. The V and J ends lost 4 bases and 4 bases respectively, with 16 bases between them. The CDR3 runs to 16 residues. Germline CDR1 reads LNHNV; CDR2 reads YYDKDF (reference sequence). CDR3 in amino acids: CATSKEKRTLNEKLFF. The CDR3 bases are TGTGCCACCAGCAAGGAAAAGCGAACCCTTAATGAAAAACTGTTTTTT.

The rearrangement joins TRBV10-1 to TRBJ2-7, with 12 bases fitting TRBD1. J lost 11 bases, V lost 6 bases, and 8 bases had no gene match. Germline V gene sequence: CDR1 WNHNN, CDR2 SYGVQD (reference sequence). The CDR3 sequence is 13 residues long. The CDR3, as DNA: TGCGCCAGCAGCCCCGGGACAGGGGGCCTGGAGTACTTC. Its translation: CASSPGTGGLEYF.

Comment on this clone: The junction departs from the called germline gene at one end, perhaps through a read error. This rearrangement joins TRBV12-3 or TRBV12-4 to TRBJ1-3; D remains unclear. The CDR3 contains 12 residues. Here the CDR3 DNA reads TGTGCCAGCAGTCTACCCCCGGGATTTGAGAATTTT. Residues: CASSLPPGFENF.

V and J are TRBV10-3 and TRBJ1-2; unclear D gene. This CDR3 is 14 amino acids long. Trimming cost V 4 bases and J 2 bases, with 11 bases left between them. Germline lookup yields CDR1 ENHRY and CDR2 SYGVKD. The CDR3 DNA reads TGTGCCATCAGTGCCTCAGGCCCAAACTATGGCTACACCTTC. This translates into CAISASGPNYGYTF.

This sequence joins TRBV6-5 and TRBJ2-7, with D possibly being TRBD2 (6 bases). Germline V gives CDR1 MNHEY, CDR2 SVGAGI. CDR3 length: 15 amino acids. V was shortened by 2 bases and J by 3 bases, with 14 bases between the two germline ends. This chain's CDR3 is CASSYGGSNDYEQYF. As DNA, the CDR3 is TGTGCCAGCAGTTACGGAGGGAGCAATGACTACGAGCAGTACTTC.

The chain is built from TRBV27 and TRBJ1-5, with D possibly matching TRBD1 (6 bases). The V gene lost 7 bases and the J gene lost 0 bases, with 22 bases spanning the gap. CDR1 is MNHEY, CDR2 SMNVEV, per germline (reference sequence). This CDR3 is built from 18 residues. The CDR3 loop is CASTPHPTGGNSNQPQHF. In DNA, the CDR3 is TGTGCCAGCACCCCTCACCCGACTGGGGGCAATAGCAATCAGCCCCAGCATTTT.

The table lists this clone with a few counts. The chain links TRBV4-1 to TRBJ1-5; tentative D call: TRBD1 (6 bases). Germline-derived CDR1 and CDR2 are MGHRA and YSYEKL. The V end was cut by 11 bases, the J end by 5 bases, with 10 bases between. The CDR3 loop spans 11 amino acids. The DNA for the CDR3 is TGCGCCGCAGGGGTGGATCAGCCCCAGCATTTT. The encoded protein is CAAGVDQPQHF.

V is TRBV30 and J is TRBJ1-2; TRBD1 matches at 10 bases. The CDR3 loop spans 13 amino acids. Germline V gene data show CDR1 as GTSNPN and CDR2 as SVGIG (reference sequence). The J segment lost 5 bases and the V segment lost 5 bases, leaving 5 bases of the junction unmatched. The CDR3 loop is CAWAPGQGYGYTF. In DNA form, the CDR3 reads TGTGCCTGGGCCCCGGGACAGGGGTATGGCTACACCTTC.

The chain's CDR3 is CASSDSYNSPLHF. The CDR3 DNA is TGTGCCAGCAGCGACAGCTATAATTCACCCCTCCACTTT. The chain links TRBV6-5 to TRBJ1-6, with D perhaps TRBD1 (5 bases). This CDR3 contains 13 residues. Trimming shortened V by 6 bases and J by 3 bases, and 6 bases separated the two germline ends. The germline V gene has CDR1 MNHEY and CDR2 SVGAGI.

The CDR3 region is CASSTYRTGGRLGGYTF. In DNA, the CDR3 is TGTGCCAGCAGCACCTACCGGACAGGGGGCCGCCTCGGAGGCTACACCTTC. The V gene is TRBV11-2, the J gene TRBJ1-2, with 11 bases matching TRBD1. Germline V lookup: CDR1 SGHAT, CDR2 FQNNGV. The CDR3 totals 17 residues. After removal of 5 bases from V and 8 bases from J, the junction contained 16 bases not matched to a gene.

The V gene is TRBV7-8, the J gene TRBJ2-1, with D tentatively TRBD1 (6 bases). CDR3 length: 12 amino acids. V dropped 5 bases and J dropped 9 bases, with 11 bases sitting between them. CDR1 is SGHVS and CDR2 is FQNEAQ in the germline V gene. The DNA of the CDR3 is TGTGCCAGCAGCCTGAAAGGGGGTGAGCAGTTCTTC. It yields the protein CASSLKGGEQFF.